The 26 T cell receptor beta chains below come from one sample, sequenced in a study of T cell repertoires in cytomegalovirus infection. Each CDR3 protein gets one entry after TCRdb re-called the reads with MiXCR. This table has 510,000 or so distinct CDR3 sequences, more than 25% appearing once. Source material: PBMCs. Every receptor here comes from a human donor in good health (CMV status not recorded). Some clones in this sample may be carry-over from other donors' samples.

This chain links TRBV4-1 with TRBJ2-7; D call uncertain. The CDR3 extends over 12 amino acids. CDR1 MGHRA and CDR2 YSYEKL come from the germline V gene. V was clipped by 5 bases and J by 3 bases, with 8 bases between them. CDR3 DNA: TGCGCCAGCAGCGCGGCAGACTACGAGCAGTACTTC. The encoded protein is CASSAADYEQYF.

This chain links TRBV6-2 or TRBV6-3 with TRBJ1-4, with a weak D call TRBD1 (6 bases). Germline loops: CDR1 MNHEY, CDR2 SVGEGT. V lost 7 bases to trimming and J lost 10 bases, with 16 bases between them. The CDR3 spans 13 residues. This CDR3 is CASKYREIGKLFF. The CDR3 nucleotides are TGTGCCAGCAAATACAGGGAAATCGGAAAACTGTTTTTT.

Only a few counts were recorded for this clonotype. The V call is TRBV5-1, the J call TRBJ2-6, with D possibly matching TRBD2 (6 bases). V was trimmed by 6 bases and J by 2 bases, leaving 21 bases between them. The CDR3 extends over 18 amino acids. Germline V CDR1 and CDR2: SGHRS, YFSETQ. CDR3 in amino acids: CASINLPGERTGANVLTF. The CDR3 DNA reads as TGCGCCAGCATTAATCTACCGGGGGAGAGGACTGGGGCCAACGTCCTGACTTTC.

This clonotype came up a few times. CDR3 loop: CASSYSGGGSGEQYF. The CDR3 coding sequence is TGTGCCAGCAGTTACTCCGGGGGCGGATCCGGGGAGCAGTACTTC. V and J are TRBV6-2 or TRBV6-3 and TRBJ2-7; D tentatively reads TRBD1 or TRBD2 (6 bases each). With 0 bases removed from V and 7 bases from J, the gap between germline ends came to 16 bases. CDR1 is MNHEY and CDR2 is SVGEGT in the germline V gene. This CDR3 is built from 15 residues.

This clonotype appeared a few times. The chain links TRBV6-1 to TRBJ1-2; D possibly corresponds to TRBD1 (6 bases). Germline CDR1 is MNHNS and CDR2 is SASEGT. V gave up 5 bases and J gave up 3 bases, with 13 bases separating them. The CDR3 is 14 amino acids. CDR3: CASSKNREDYGYTF. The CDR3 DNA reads TGTGCCAGCAGTAAAAACAGGGAGGACTATGGCTACACCTTC.

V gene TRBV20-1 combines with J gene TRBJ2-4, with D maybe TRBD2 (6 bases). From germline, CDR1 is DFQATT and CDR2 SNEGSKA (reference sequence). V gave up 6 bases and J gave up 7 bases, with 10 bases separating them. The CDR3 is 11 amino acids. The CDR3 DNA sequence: TGCAGTGCGAGCCGGGGGAACATTCAGTACTTC. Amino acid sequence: CSASRGNIQYF.

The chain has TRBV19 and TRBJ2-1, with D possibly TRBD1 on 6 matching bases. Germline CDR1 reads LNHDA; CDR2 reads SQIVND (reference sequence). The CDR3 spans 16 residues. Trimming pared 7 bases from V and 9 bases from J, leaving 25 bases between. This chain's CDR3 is CASNLKQGSPFPEQFF. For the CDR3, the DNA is TGTGCCAGTAATCTGAAACAGGGAAGCCCCTTCCCTGAGCAGTTCTTC.

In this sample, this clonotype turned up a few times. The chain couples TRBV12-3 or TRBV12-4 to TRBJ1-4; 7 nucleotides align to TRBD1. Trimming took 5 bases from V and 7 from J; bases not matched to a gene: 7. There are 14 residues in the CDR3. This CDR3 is CASSLTGRGEKLFF. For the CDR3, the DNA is TGTGCCAGCAGTCTGACAGGGAGAGGTGAAAAACTGTTTTTT.

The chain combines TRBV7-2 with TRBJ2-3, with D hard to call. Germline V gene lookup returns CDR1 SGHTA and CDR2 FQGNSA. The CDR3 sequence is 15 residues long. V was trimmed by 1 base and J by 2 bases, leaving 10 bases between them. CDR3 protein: CASSLGRTLTDTQYF. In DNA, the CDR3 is TGTGCCAGCAGCTTAGGAAGGACCCTCACAGATACGCAGTATTTT.

CDR3: CASSLEGQEDLLAGELFF. In DNA, the CDR3 is TGTGCCAGCAGCTTGGAAGGACAAGAAGATTTGCTCGCCGGGGAGCTGTTTTTT. The chain joins TRBV5-8 to TRBJ2-2; possible D gene TRBD1, 5 bases. The ends were cut back, 0 bases at V and 6 bases at J, with 21 bases in the middle. Germline V gene sequence: CDR1 SGHTS, CDR2 YDEGEE. CDR3 size: 18 residues.

This CDR3 is CASSLDGRAGDEQFF. The CDR3 DNA reads TGTGCCAGCAGCTTAGACGGGAGGGCGGGAGATGAGCAGTTCTTC. This chain links TRBV7-2 with TRBJ2-1, with TRBD2 identical over 8 bases. The CDR3 has 15 amino acids. The germline gives CDR1 SGHTA, CDR2 FQGNSA. Trimming at V came to 1 base and at J to 8 bases, leaving 7 bases not matched to a gene.

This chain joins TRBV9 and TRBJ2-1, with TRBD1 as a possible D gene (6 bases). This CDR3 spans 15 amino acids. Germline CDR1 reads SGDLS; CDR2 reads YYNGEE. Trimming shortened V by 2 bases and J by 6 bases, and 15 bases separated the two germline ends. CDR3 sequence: CASSVRGVGGNEQFF. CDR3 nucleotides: TGTGCCAGCAGCGTCAGGGGTGTCGGAGGCAATGAGCAGTTCTTC.

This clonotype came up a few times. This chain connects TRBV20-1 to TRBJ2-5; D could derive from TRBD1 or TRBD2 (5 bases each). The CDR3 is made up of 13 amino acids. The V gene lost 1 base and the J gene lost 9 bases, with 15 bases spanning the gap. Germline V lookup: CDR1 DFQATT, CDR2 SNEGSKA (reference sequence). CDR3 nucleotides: TGCAGTGCTAGAGGGGACGGACTTAAGGCCCAGTACTTC. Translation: CSARGDGLKAQYF.

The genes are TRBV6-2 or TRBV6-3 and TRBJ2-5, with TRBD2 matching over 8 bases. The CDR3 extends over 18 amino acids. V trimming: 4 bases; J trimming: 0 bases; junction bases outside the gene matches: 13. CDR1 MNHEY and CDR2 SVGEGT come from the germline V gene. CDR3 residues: CASSFISGTLGNQETQYF. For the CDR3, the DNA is TGTGCCAGCAGTTTCATTAGCGGGACCCTCGGTAACCAAGAGACCCAGTACTTC.

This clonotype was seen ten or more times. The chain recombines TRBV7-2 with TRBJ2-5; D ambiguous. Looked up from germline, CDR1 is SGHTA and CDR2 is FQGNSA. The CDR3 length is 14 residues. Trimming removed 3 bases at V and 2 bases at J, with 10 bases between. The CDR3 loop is CASSFQGKQETQYF. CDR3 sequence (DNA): TGTGCCAGCAGCTTTCAAGGCAAACAAGAGACCCAGTACTTC.

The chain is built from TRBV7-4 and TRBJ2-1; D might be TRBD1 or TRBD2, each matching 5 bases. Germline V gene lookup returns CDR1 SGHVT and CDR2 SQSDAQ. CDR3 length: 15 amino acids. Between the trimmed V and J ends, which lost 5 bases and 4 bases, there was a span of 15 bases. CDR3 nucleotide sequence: TGTGCCAGCAGCCTGGGGGAGTGCTGGTACAATGAGCAGTTCTTC. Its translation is CASSLGECWYNEQFF.

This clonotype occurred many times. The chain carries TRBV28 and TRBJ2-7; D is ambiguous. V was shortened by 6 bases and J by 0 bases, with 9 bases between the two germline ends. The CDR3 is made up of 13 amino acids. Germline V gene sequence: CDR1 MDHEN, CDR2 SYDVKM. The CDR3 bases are TGTGCCAGCAGCCCAGGCAGCTCCTACGAGCAGTACTTC. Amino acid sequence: CASSPGSSYEQYF. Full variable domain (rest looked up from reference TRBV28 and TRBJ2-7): DVKVTQSSRYLVKRTGEKVFLECVQDMDHENMFWYRQDPGLGLRLIYFSYDVKMKEKGDIPEGYSVSREKKERFSLILESASTNQTSMYLCASSPGSSYEQYFGPGTRLTVT.

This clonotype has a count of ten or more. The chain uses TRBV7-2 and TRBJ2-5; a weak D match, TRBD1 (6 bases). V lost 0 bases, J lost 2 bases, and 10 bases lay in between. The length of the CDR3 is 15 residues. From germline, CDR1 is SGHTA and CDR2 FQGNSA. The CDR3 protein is CASSLAPGVQETQYF. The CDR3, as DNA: TGTGCCAGCAGCTTAGCACCAGGGGTTCAAGAGACCCAGTACTTC.

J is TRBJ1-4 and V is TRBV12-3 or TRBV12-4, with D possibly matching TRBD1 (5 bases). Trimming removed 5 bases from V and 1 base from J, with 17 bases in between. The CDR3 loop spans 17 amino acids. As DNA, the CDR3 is TGTGCCAGCAGTCCGGGGACTGGCCGGGGAACTAATGAAAAACTGTTTTTT. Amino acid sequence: CASSPGTGRGTNEKLFF.

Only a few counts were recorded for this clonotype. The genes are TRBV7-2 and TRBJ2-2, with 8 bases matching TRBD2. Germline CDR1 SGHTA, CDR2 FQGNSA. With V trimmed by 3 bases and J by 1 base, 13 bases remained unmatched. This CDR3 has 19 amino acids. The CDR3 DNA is TGTGCCAGCAGCTTGGAGGTTACAAGCGGGAGTCTGAACACCGGGGAGCTGTTTTTT. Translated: CASSLEVTSGSLNTGELFF.

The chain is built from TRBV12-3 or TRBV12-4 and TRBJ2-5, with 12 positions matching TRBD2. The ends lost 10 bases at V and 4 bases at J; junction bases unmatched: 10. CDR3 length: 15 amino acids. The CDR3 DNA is TGTGCCACAGGTCCTAGCGGGAGGGCGGGAGAGACCCAGTACTTC. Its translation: CATGPSGRAGETQYF.

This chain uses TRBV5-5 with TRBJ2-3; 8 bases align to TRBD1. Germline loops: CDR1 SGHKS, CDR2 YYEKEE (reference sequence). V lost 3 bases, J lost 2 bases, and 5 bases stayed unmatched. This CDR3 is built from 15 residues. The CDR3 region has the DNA TGTGCCAGCAGCTCGGGACAGGTCTCCACAGATACGCAGTATTTT. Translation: CASSSGQVSTDTQYF.

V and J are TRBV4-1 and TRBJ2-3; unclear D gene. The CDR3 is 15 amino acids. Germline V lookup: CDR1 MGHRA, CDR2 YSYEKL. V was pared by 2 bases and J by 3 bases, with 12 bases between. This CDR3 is CASSQSDMMTDTQYF. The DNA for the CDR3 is TGCGCCAGCAGCCAATCCGACATGATGACAGATACGCAGTATTTT.

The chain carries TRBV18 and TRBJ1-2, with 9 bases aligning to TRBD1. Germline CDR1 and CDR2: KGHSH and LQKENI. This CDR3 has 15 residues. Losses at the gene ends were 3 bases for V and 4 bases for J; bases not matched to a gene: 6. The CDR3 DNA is TGTGCCAGCTCACCTATGGACAGGGGCTCCTATGGCTACACCTTC. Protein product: CASSPMDRGSYGYTF.

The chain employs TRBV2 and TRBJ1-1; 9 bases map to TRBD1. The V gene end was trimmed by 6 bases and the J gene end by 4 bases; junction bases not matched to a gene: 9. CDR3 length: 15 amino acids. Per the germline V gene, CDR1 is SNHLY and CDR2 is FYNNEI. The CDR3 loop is CASSETGGGVTEAFF. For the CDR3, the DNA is TGTGCCAGCAGCGAAACAGGGGGCGGTGTCACTGAAGCTTTCTTT.

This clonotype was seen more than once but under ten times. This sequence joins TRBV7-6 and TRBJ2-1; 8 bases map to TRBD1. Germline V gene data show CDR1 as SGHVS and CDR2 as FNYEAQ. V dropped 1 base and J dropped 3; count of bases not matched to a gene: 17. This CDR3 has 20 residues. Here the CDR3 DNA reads TGTGCCAGCAGCTTAGTTAAAGGACAGGGACTCCTACTAGGCTACAATGAGCAGTTCTTC. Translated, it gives CASSLVKGQGLLLGYNEQFF.